This T cell receptor beta chain was found in a study of technical replicates of blood from a handful of donors. Worth noting for this clone: The junction differs from germline at one of its ends, possibly a read error.

This CDR3 region has 13 residues. Germline-derived CDR1 and CDR2 are SSHAT and FNYEAQ (reference sequence). Repertoires were generated with immunoSEQ multiplex PCR, while TCRdb's copy carries only in-frame clones and drops some. The data show over 85,000 clones, approximately 94% seen once. The chain carries TRBV7-7 and TRBJ2-3; D perhaps matches TRBD2 (6 bases). The specimen sequenced was T cells isolated from PBMCs. This receptor was taken from a human donor in good health. CDR3 amino acids: CASSFGGVDTQYF. CDR3 in DNA: TGTGCTAGCAGCTTTGGAGGGGTAGATACGCAGTATTTT.